Listed below are T cell receptor beta chains from one sample, sequenced in a study of T cell responses to AZD1222 COVID-19 vaccine. The protocol was immunoSEQ multiplex PCR, while the TCRdb copy is restricted to in-frame clones and leaves out a portion. The table has 110,000 or so clones, 88% seen once. The sample consisted of peripheral blood, taken 28 days after the second AZD1222 dose. These receptors were collected from an adult who received the AZD1222 COVID-19 vaccine. Each CDR3 is given with its conserved first and last residue. The D gene is left open where the match is weak. Some rows mark clone size as missing; the rest say once, few, many or name a class of expanded clone.

d_call,j_call,clone_size,v_call,cdr3_nt,cdr3_aa
.,TRBJ1-5,.,TRBV6-2/TRBV6-3,TGTGCCAGCAGTTGGACGGATAGCAATCAGCCCCAGCATTTT,CASSWTDSNQPQHF
.,TRBJ1-3,.,TRBV19,TGTGCCAGTAGCTACGACGGATCGGTCTCTGGAAACACCATATATTTT,CASSYDGSVSGNTIYF
TRBD1,TRBJ2-1,.,TRBV4-1,TGCGCCAGCAGTCCAATTCCCCCGGACAGGAGCGACGATGAGCAGTTCTTC,CASSPIPPDRSDDEQFF
.,TRBJ1-2,.,TRBV9,TGTGCCAGCAGCGTAGAGGGGCATGGAGGGGGCTATGGCTACACCTTC,CASSVEGHGGGYGYTF
TRBD1,TRBJ2-4,few,TRBV18,TGTGCCAGCTCACCACCAGGGACAGCCCTTGTAAAGACCAAAAACATTCAGTACTTC,CASSPPGTALVKTKNIQYF
TRBD1,TRBJ1-5,.,TRBV27,TGTGCCAGCAGACCGGACAGGGAAGGCAATCAGCCCCAGCATTTT,CASRPDREGNQPQHF
.,TRBJ2-7,.,TRBV5-1,TGCGCCAGCAGTTGGCAGGGACCGGAGCGGTACTTC,CASSWQGPERYF
.,TRBJ1-3,.,TRBV29-1,TGCAGCGTCGTCCGCCGGACTGTCTCTGGAAACACCATATATTTT,CSVVRRTVSGNTIYF
TRBD2,TRBJ2-7,.,TRBV6-1,TGTGCCAGCAGCGAACTAGCGGGAGGTCTTCCTTACGAGCAGTACTTC,CASSELAGGLPYEQYF
.,TRBJ1-6,.,TRBV4-2,TGTGCCAGCAGCCCCGACAGAAGAAATTCACCCCTCCACTTT,CASSPDRRNSPLHF
.,TRBJ1-3,.,TRBV5-1,TGCGCCAGCAGCTTGGCCGGGGTCTCTGGAAACACCATATATTTT,CASSLAGVSGNTIYF
TRBD2,TRBJ2-5,once,TRBV10-3,TGTGCCATCAGTAGACTAGCGGGGCAAGAGACCCAGTACTTC,CAISRLAGQETQYF
.,TRBJ1-1,.,TRBV5-4,TGTGCCAGCAGCTTGGGGCGGGCGAACACTGAAGCTTTCTTT,CASSLGRANTEAFF
TRBD1,TRBJ2-7,.,TRBV7-2,TGTGCCAGCAGCTTCGGTCAGGGGGCCTTCTACGAGCAGTACTTC,CASSFGQGAFYEQYF
.,TRBJ1-1,.,TRBV6-5,TGTGCCAGCAGTACACCCCAGGGATACACTGAAGCTTTCTTT,CASSTPQGYTEAFF
TRBD2,TRBJ2-3,.,TRBV7-3,TGTGCCAGCAGCCCCCGGACTAGCGGCACAGATACGCAGTATTTT,CASSPRTSGTDTQYF
TRBD1,TRBJ2-3,.,TRBV7-7,TGTGCTAGCAGCTTATCGACCGGGACAGGGACGCAGTATTTT,CASSLSTGTGTQYF
.,TRBJ1-2,.,TRBV29-1,TGCAGCGTTGTCGACCAGGGGCCTCCCTGGGGCTACACCTTC,CSVVDQGPPWGYTF
.,TRBJ1-5,few,TRBV18,TGTGCCAGCTCACAGGGCGCCCTCGATCAGCCCCAGCATTTT,CASSQGALDQPQHF
.,TRBJ2-7,.,TRBV2,TGTGCCAGCTCCCTGAGTTACGAGCAGTACTTC,CASSLSYEQYF
.,TRBJ1-1,.,TRBV19,TGTGCCAGTAGTATTTCGGGGAGGGGGTACACTGAAGCTTTCTTT,CASSISGRGYTEAFF
TRBD1,TRBJ1-5,.,TRBV7-2,TGTGCCAGCAGCTCAGGACAGGGCAATCAGCCCCAGCATTTT,CASSSGQGNQPQHF
.,TRBJ1-5,.,TRBV28,TGTGCCAGCACCCCGGGGGGGCTTAATCAGCCCCAGCATTTT,CASTPGGLNQPQHF
.,TRBJ2-5,.,TRBV7-9,TGTGCCAGCAGTTTTAGCCGTGAGACCCAGTACTTC,CASSFSRETQYF
.,TRBJ2-6,.,TRBV9,TGTGCCAGCAGCGCGACATCAAACTCTGGGGCCAACGTCCTGACTTTC,CASSATSNSGANVLTF
.,TRBJ1-2,.,TRBV7-9,TGTGCCAGCAGCTTAGGTGGCCCACCCCAGGGACCAACCTCTGGCGGCTACACCTTC,CASSLGGPPQGPTSGGYTF
TRBD1,TRBJ2-2,.,TRBV28,TGTGCCAGCAGCTCCAGGGGGACCGGGGAGCTGTTTTTT,CASSSRGTGELFF
.,TRBJ1-2,.,TRBV5-4,TGTGCCAGCAGCTTGGCCCAGTTCAACTATGGCTACACCTTC,CASSLAQFNYGYTF
.,TRBJ1-3,.,TRBV27,TGTGCCAGCAGTAGGGGACGTGGGGATTCTGGAAACACCATATATTTT,CASSRGRGDSGNTIYF
.,TRBJ2-2,.,TRBV6-2/TRBV6-3,TGTGCCAGCAGTTACGGTAAAGGGACGGGGAACACCGGGGAGCTGTTTTTT,CASSYGKGTGNTGELFF
TRBD1,TRBJ2-1,.,TRBV2,TGTGCCAGCAGAGAAGGGACAGGGAGTATTGATGAGCAGTTCTTC,CASREGTGSIDEQFF
.,TRBJ2-7,.,TRBV5-1,TGCGCCAGCAGCTTGAGCAGTACCTACGAGCAGTACTTC,CASSLSSTYEQYF
.,TRBJ2-3,.,TRBV9,TGTGCCAGCAGCGTAGCCCCCCACCCGAGCACAGATACGCAGTATTTT,CASSVAPHPSTDTQYF
.,TRBJ1-6,few,TRBV5-1,TGCGCCAGCAGCTTGGGTCTTTATAATTCACCCCTCCACTTT,CASSLGLYNSPLHF
.,TRBJ1-4,.,TRBV7-9,TGTGCCAGCAGCTCGCGGTCCGGGGTCGGGGAAAAACTGTTTTTT,CASSSRSGVGEKLFF
.,TRBJ2-1,once,TRBV19,TGTGCCAGTAGTATAGGGACACAGTACAATGAGCAGTTCTTC,CASSIGTQYNEQFF
.,TRBJ1-2,.,TRBV11-2,TGTGCCAGCAGCTTAGACAACTCAGGGGAACGTAAGGGCTACACCTTC,CASSLDNSGERKGYTF
TRBD1,TRBJ1-4,.,TRBV9,TGTGCCAGCAGCGCACTCGGGACAGGGGCCGAAAAACTGTTTTTT,CASSALGTGAEKLFF
.,TRBJ1-2,few,TRBV7-9,TGTGCCAGCAGCTTAGGAGTCGCGGGGGGGTTTGGCTACACCTTC,CASSLGVAGGFGYTF
.,TRBJ1-6,.,TRBV10-2,TGCGCCAGCAGGGGCGCCTATAATTCACCCCTCCACTTT,CASRGAYNSPLHF
TRBD1,TRBJ1-5,.,TRBV5-8,TGTGCCAGCAGCTCGGGGACAGCCGTCAATCAGCCCCAGCATTTT,CASSSGTAVNQPQHF
.,TRBJ2-5,.,TRBV24-1,TGTGCCACCAGTGATTGGGCAGGCCTCCAAGAGACCCAGTACTTC,CATSDWAGLQETQYF
.,TRBJ2-1,.,TRBV24-1,TGTGCCACCAGTGCCCGAAGTAACAATGAGCAGTTCTTC,CATSARSNNEQFF
TRBD1,TRBJ2-1,.,TRBV6-6,TGTGCCAGCAGTCACGGGACAGACAATGAGCAGTTCTTC,CASSHGTDNEQFF
.,TRBJ2-2,.,TRBV6-5,TGTGCCAGCCTAGGCGGGGAGCTGTTTTTT,CASLGGELFF
.,TRBJ1-6,.,TRBV24-1,TGTGCCACCAGTTTCGACAAGCTCTATTCACCCCTCCACTTT,CATSFDKLYSPLHF
.,TRBJ2-2,.,TRBV25-1,TGTGCCAGCAGTGCTCAGGGAATCCGGGAGCTGTTTTTT,CASSAQGIRELFF
.,TRBJ1-1,.,TRBV19,TGTGCCAGTAGTGCCCCCGGGACGAACACTGAAGCTTTCTTT,CASSAPGTNTEAFF
.,TRBJ1-2,.,TRBV12-3/TRBV12-4,TGTGCCACCACCAAAGGGGCACGGGGCTACACCTTC,CATTKGARGYTF
.,TRBJ1-2,.,TRBV6-5,TGTGCCAGCAGTTACTCGGACAGCAGATATGGCTACACCTTC,CASSYSDSRYGYTF
TRBD2,TRBJ2-3,.,TRBV9,TGTGCCAGCAGCGTAACTAGCGGGATCACAGATACGCAGTATTTT,CASSVTSGITDTQYF
.,TRBJ1-1,.,TRBV12-3/TRBV12-4,TGTGCCAGTATACAGACAGAAGCTTTCTTT,CASIQTEAFF
.,TRBJ2-2,.,TRBV6-6,TGTGCCAGCAGACCGCGACAGAACACCGGGGAGCTGTTTTTT,CASRPRQNTGELFF
.,TRBJ1-6,.,TRBV3-1/TRBV3-2,TGTGCCAGCAGCCAAGATTGGGGAGCCTATAATTCACCCCTCCACTTT,CASSQDWGAYNSPLHF
TRBD1,TRBJ2-1,.,TRBV12-3/TRBV12-4,TGTGCCAGCAGTAACGGACAGGGGTATGAGCAGTTCTTC,CASSNGQGYEQFF
.,TRBJ2-5,.,TRBV5-3,TGTGCCAGAAGCTTGGTTGTGGTTACCCTGACCCAGTACTTC,CARSLVVVTLTQYF
.,TRBJ1-1,.,TRBV3-1/TRBV3-2,TGTGCCAGCAGCCGTACAGCTTTGAACACTGAAGCTTTCTTT,CASSRTALNTEAFF
.,TRBJ2-1,.,TRBV9,TGTGCCAGCAGCGAGAGCGCACCTTCCTACAATGAGCAGTTCTTC,CASSESAPSYNEQFF
TRBD2,TRBJ2-7,once,TRBV13,TGTGCCAGCAGCTTAACACTAGCGGGGGCCTACGAGCAGTACTTC,CASSLTLAGAYEQYF